Here is one TCR beta chain with its context. In the authors' methods: Amplifying reference gene primers gave estimates of nucleated cell counts. Profiling relied on immunoSEQ multiplex PCR, and the TCRdb table lists in-frame clones only, not all of them. Clone size and the V and J calls come from that table; the DNA yielded D and trimming. The table has about 420,000 clones, around 90% seen once. Recruited during active infection, patients (from Seattle) were subsequently followed longitudinally. Germline V gene data show CDR1 as SGHTA and CDR2 as FQGTGA. The CDR3 length is 15 residues. The junction had 10 bases not matched to a gene; V was cut back by 5 bases and J by 5 bases. This record belongs to a study of blood T cell repertoires in COVID-19. Across the whole study: The origin of the acute and convalescent COVID-19 samples was the United States, Italy and Spain. PBMCs, B-cell-depleted T cells, or T cells provided the cDNA or gDNA that made up the material.

The sample was peripheral blood. The TCR sequence derives from a man younger than 35 with COVID-19, enrolled during active disease. The chain recombines TRBV7-3 with TRBJ2-5; 8 bases fit TRBD1. In nucleotides, the CDR3 is TGTGCCAGCAGCCAATCACAGGGGGTCGGGGAGACCCAGTACTTC. The encoded protein is CASSQSQGVGETQYF.